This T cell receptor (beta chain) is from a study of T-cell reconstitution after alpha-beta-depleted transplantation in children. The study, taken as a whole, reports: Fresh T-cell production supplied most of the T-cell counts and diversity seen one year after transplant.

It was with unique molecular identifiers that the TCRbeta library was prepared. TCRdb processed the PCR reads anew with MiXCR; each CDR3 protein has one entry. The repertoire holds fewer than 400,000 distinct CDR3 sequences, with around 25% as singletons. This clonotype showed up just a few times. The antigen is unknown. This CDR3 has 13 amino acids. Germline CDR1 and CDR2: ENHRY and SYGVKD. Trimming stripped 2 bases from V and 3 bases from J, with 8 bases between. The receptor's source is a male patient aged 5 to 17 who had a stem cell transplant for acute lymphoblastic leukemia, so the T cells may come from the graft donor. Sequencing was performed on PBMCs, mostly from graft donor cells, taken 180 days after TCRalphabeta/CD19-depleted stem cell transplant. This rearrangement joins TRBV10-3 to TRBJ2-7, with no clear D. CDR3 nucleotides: TGTGCCATCAGTGAGGTCTGGCACTACGAGCAGTACTTC. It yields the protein CAISEVWHYEQYF.